These 5 T cell receptor beta chains came from one sample sequenced in a study of OX40 agonist ivuxolimab in advanced cancers. Libraries were prepared by immunoSEQ multiplex PCR; TCRdb keeps only in-frame clonotypes and omits some of them. The sample yields under 85,000 clones, just over 90% seen once. The source was CD4+ or CD8+ T cells sorted from blood, collected in a trial of the OX40 agonist ivuxolimab. These receptors all stem from an adult with an advanced solid tumor such as melanoma, head and neck, liver or kidney cancer.

V gene TRBV30 combines with J gene TRBJ1-5; D ambiguous. CDR3 length equals 13 residues. The germline V and J ends were trimmed by 4 bases and 5 bases, with 12 bases remaining between them. In germline, CDR1 is GTSNPN, CDR2 SVGIG (reference sequence). In nucleotides, the CDR3 is TGTGCCTGGAATGCGGGGAGCTATCAGCCCCAGCATTTT. Protein: CAWNAGSYQPQHF.

The chain employs TRBV7-2 and TRBJ2-7, with 12 bases identical to TRBD2. Germline V gene sequence: CDR1 SGHTA, CDR2 FQGNSA. CDR3 length: 15 residues. V lost 7 bases to trimming and J lost 3 bases; unmatched junction nucleotides: 7. The CDR3: CASTLAGGISYEQYF. In DNA, the CDR3 is TGTGCCAGCACCCTAGCGGGAGGGATTAGCTACGAGCAGTACTTC.

The chain combines TRBV29-1 with TRBJ2-5, with 8 bases aligning to TRBD1. The J call may not be correct, given that the DNA end is closer to TRBJ2-7. CDR3 length equals 15 residues. Germline V gives CDR1 SQVTM, CDR2 ANQGSEA. The DNA for the CDR3 is TGCAGCGTTTCACTCCGAACAGGGGGTTCCTACGAGCAGTACTTC. Its protein product is CSVSLRTGGSYEQYF.

This clone was counted a single time. This chain uses TRBV9 with TRBJ2-3, with a possible D match to TRBD2 (5 bases). This CDR3 has 14 amino acids. The germline V and J ends were trimmed by 0 bases and 1 base, with 6 bases remaining between them. Germline V CDR1 and CDR2: SGDLS, YYNGEE. CDR3 nucleotide sequence: TGTGCCAGCAGCGTAGATAGCGGCACAGATACGCAGTATTTT. Amino acid sequence: CASSVDSGTDTQYF.

The chain joins TRBV5-1 to TRBJ2-3; TRBD2 agrees at 9 bases. The CDR3 is made up of 16 amino acids. V shed 0 bases and J 5 bases; nucleotides not matched to a gene: 7. CDR1 is SGHRS, CDR2 YFSETQ, per germline. CDR3 amino acids: CASSLVAGGPIDTQYF. The CDR3 DNA reads as TGCGCCAGCAGCTTGGTTGCGGGAGGGCCTATAGATACGCAGTATTTT.